Included here is one T cell receptor beta chain sequence, with context. Germline trimming cut 0 bases from V and 2 bases from J; bases unmatched to any gene: 14. Looked up from germline, CDR1 is LGHDT and CDR2 is YNNKEL (reference sequence). The CDR3 is 19 residues long. As processed by the authors: Scientists estimated how many nucleated cells there were by amplifying reference gene primers. Only in-frame clones appear in the TCRdb table, and some are missing; sequencing was by immunoSEQ multiplex PCR. Clone size and the V and J calls come from that table; the DNA yielded D and trimming. Here the sample spans about 150,000 clones, 65% to 85% being singletons. This sample stems from a study of blood T cell repertoires in COVID-19. Overall study context: Samples came from the United States, Italy and Spain, spanning acute and convalescent COVID-19. PBMCs, B-cell-depleted T cells, or T cells provided the cDNA or gDNA that made up the material.

This receptor was obtained from a man in his 60s with active or convalescent COVID-19. The material sequenced was peripheral blood. V usage is TRBV3-1 (or the pseudogene TRBV3-2) and J usage is TRBJ2-7; 9 nucleotides line up with TRBD1. CDR3 DNA sequence: TGTGCCAGCAGCCAAGAAAGACAGGGGGAGGGCGGGACTGCCTACGAGCAGTACTTC. This codes for CASSQERQGEGGTAYEQYF.